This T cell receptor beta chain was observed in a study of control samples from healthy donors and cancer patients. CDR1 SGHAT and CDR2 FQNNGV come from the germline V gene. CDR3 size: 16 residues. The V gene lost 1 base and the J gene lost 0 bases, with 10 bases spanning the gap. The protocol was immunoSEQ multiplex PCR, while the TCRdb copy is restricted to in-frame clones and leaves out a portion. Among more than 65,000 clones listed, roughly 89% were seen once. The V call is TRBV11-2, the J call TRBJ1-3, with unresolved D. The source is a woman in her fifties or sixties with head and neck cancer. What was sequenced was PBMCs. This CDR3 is CASSLGVVTSGNTIYF. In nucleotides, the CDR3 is TGTGCCAGCAGCTTAGGGGTCGTCACCTCTGGAAACACCATATATTTT.